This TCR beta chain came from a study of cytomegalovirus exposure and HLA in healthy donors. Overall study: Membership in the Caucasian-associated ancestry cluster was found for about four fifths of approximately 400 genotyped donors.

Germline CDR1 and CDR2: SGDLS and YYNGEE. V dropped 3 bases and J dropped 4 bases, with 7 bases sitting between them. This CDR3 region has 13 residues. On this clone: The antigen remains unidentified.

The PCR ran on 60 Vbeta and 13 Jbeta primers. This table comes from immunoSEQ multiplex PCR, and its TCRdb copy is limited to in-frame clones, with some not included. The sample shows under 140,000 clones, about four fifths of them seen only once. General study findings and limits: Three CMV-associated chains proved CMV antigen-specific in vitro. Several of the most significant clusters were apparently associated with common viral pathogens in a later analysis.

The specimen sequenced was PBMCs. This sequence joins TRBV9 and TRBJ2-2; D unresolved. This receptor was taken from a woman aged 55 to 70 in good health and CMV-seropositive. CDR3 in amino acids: CASSGTGTGELFF. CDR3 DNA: TGTGCCAGCAGCGGAACGGGCACCGGGGAGCTGTTTTTT.